A selection of T cell receptor beta chains follows, all from one sample in a study of blood T cells in healthy people across ages. Via MiXCR, TCRdb re-called the 5' RACE reads, giving one row per CDR3 protein. The table records roughly 2 million distinct CDR3 sequences, just under 50% of them present only once. Sequencing was done on a sample of blood. The receptors shown here come from a middle-aged woman in good health. Both conserved end residues are part of each CDR3. A D gene is named only where the DNA matches it firmly. Clone size appears in some rows only: once, few, many, or a class for an expanded clone.

TRBV6-5,-,TRBJ1-1,-,TGTGCCAGCAGTTACACCATGACAGGTTCGGGGCTGAACACTGAAGCTTTCTTT,CASSYTMTGSGLNTEAFF
TRBV7-2,-,TRBJ2-3,-,TGTGCCAGCACCGCAGGGGGGGGAGAAACAGATACGCAGTATTTT,CASTAGGGETDTQYF
TRBV14,TRBD1,TRBJ2-1,few,TGTGCCAGCAGCCAGAAAGGCCGGACAGGGGCGGAGTTCTTC,CASSQKGRTGAEFF
TRBV20-1,-,TRBJ2-7,few,TGCAGTGCCCTGACTCAGGGTGGGCACGAGCAGTACTTC,CSALTQGGHEQYF
TRBV29-1,TRBD2,TRBJ2-3,few,TGCAGCGTGGCGGGAGCCCCCGGAGGGGGCACAGATACGCAGTATTTT,CSVAGAPGGGTDTQYF
TRBV7-2,TRBD2,TRBJ2-7,few,TGTGCCAGCAGCTTGAGCGGGGAGAGCGAGCAGTACTTC,CASSLSGESEQYF
TRBV9,TRBD2,TRBJ2-5,-,TGTGCCAGCAGCGTAGAAGCGGGAGTCGAAGAGACCCAGTACTTC,CASSVEAGVEETQYF
TRBV4-2,-,TRBJ2-4,few,TGTGCCAGCAGCCAAGAAGAGGGGGGCTTCCAGATTCAGTACTTC,CASSQEEGGFQIQYF
TRBV5-1,-,TRBJ1-5,-,TGCGCCAGCAGCTTGGGACCGGGGGCCAATCAGCCCCAGCATTTT,CASSLGPGANQPQHF
TRBV4-2,-,TRBJ1-1,few,TGTGCCAGCAGCCGGGTTGGGGCCGAGGTGAACACTGAAGCTTTCTTT,CASSRVGAEVNTEAFF
TRBV11-2,TRBD1,TRBJ2-5,-,TGTGCCAGCAGTCCCCAGGACAGGGTCAATCAAGAGACCCAGTACTTC,CASSPQDRVNQETQYF
TRBV28,-,TRBJ1-4,-,TGTGCCAGCAGTTTTCTCGGAGAGGGCACTAATGAAAAACTGTTTTTT,CASSFLGEGTNEKLFF
TRBV28,-,TRBJ1-2,-,TGTGCCAGCAGTTCCGCCGGACAGTATGGCTACACCTTC,CASSSAGQYGYTF
TRBV6-1,-,TRBJ1-2,few,TGTGCCAGCAGGTCCCGGGACGTAACTTATGGCTACACCTTC,CASRSRDVTYGYTF
TRBV4-3,-,TRBJ1-1,-,TGCGCCAGCAGCCAACGTGGGGCAGGGAACACTGAAGCTTTCTTT,CASSQRGAGNTEAFF
TRBV20-1,-,TRBJ2-5,many,TGCAGTGCTAGAATAGAGACCCAGTACTTC,CSARIETQYF
TRBV27,-,TRBJ2-7,many,TGTGCCAGCAGCCCCCCAGGAGGATACGAGCAGTACTTC,CASSPPGGYEQYF
TRBV28,TRBD1,TRBJ2-4,few,TGTGCCAGCAGTCACGACAGGGGGCTGAACATTCAGTACTTC,CASSHDRGLNIQYF
TRBV18,TRBD1,TRBJ2-1,-,TGTGCCAGCTCCCCTGGACAGGCGCCCCTGAAGCAGTTCTTC,CASSPGQAPLKQFF
TRBV6-5,-,TRBJ1-6,-,TGTGCCAGCAGTTACTCTCCGAACTCGTCACCCCTCCACTTT,CASSYSPNSSPLHF
TRBV5-1,-,TRBJ2-5,-,TGCGCCAGCAGCTTGGCTCAGGAGCCAGAAGAGACCCAGTACTTC,CASSLAQEPEETQYF
TRBV6-2/TRBV6-3,TRBD2,TRBJ2-1,-,TGTGCCAGCAGTTACTCCGCTAGCGGGGGGAGGAGAGAGACCCAGTTCTTC,CASSYSASGGRRETQFF
TRBV6-2/TRBV6-3,TRBD1,TRBJ2-1,-,TGTGCCAGCAGCCCCGTGGGCAGGGGGCATAATGAGCAGTTCTTC,CASSPVGRGHNEQFF
TRBV7-9,-,TRBJ2-6,-,TGTGCCAGCAGCTCCCGGACTTTAAGCGGGGCCAACGTCCTGACTTTC,CASSSRTLSGANVLTF
TRBV6-5,-,TRBJ1-2,-,TGTGCCAGCAGTTACTCCGGGGGCTTGGAGGGCTACACCTTC,CASSYSGGLEGYTF
TRBV12-3/TRBV12-4,-,TRBJ1-2,-,TGTGCCAGCAGTCCCAGGAGAAACTATGGCTACACCTTC,CASSPRRNYGYTF
TRBV4-3,TRBD1,TRBJ2-7,-,TGCGCCAGCAGCCAAGCGACAGGGGGCATCTACGAGCAGTGCTTC,CASSQATGGIYEQCF
TRBV12-3/TRBV12-4,-,TRBJ1-2,-,TGTGCCAGCAGCCCCTCAGGACCGTATGGCTACACCTTC,CASSPSGPYGYTF
TRBV9,TRBD1,TRBJ2-5,few,TGTGCCAGCAGCAAACAGGGGGCGCATGGAGAGACCCAGTACTTC,CASSKQGAHGETQYF
TRBV20-1,-,TRBJ2-5,-,TGCAGTGCTAGAGTTGGTACAGAGTTACAAGAGACCCAGTACTTC,CSARVGTELQETQYF
TRBV7-9,-,TRBJ2-7,few,TGTGCCAGCAGCTCCCAGGGGAGGGGGCACTACGAGCAGTACTTC,CASSSQGRGHYEQYF
TRBV20-1,-,TRBJ2-7,-,TGCAGTGCTAGTCGGGGGGCGGACACCTACGAGCAGTACTTC,CSASRGADTYEQYF
TRBV6-5,-,TRBJ1-2,few,TGTGCCAGCAGTTACGCGAGCAAGGCGATCTATGGCTACACCTTC,CASSYASKAIYGYTF
TRBV12-3/TRBV12-4,-,TRBJ1-4,-,TGTGCCAGCAGCCTCTTGCCGCGGACCTCTAATGAAAAACTGTTTTTT,CASSLLPRTSNEKLFF
TRBV20-1,TRBD1,TRBJ1-2,-,TGCAGTGCTAGGTCGCCAGGGGGTAACTATGGCTACACCTTC,CSARSPGGNYGYTF
TRBV6-5,TRBD2,TRBJ2-5,few,TGTGCCAGCAGTTATAGAGGACTAGCAGGGGAGACCCAGTACTTC,CASSYRGLAGETQYF
TRBV2,-,TRBJ2-1,-,TGTGCCAGCAGGGGGGGAGCTAGAGTCGATGAGCAGTTCTTC,CASRGGARVDEQFF
TRBV27,-,TRBJ2-5,-,TGTGCCAGCAGTTCACCCGAAGAGACCCAGTACTTC,CASSSPEETQYF
TRBV20-1,TRBD1,TRBJ2-7,few,TGCAGTGCTAGAGGCCCGCCGACTCGACAGGGGCCGACCTACGAGCAGTACTTC,CSARGPPTRQGPTYEQYF
TRBV6-2/TRBV6-3,TRBD1,TRBJ2-3,few,TGTGCCAGCAGTTCTCAGGGGGCCTTCGGTGATACGCAGTATTTT,CASSSQGAFGDTQYF
TRBV6-1,-,TRBJ1-2,-,TGTGCCAGCAGTGACGCTTTGGGGGGGCTAACTAACTATGGCTACACCTTC,CASSDALGGLTNYGYTF
TRBV9,-,TRBJ2-7,few,TGTGCCAGCAGCGTAGGACGGGAGCAGTACTTC,CASSVGREQYF
TRBV18,-,TRBJ2-7,few,TGTGCCAGCTCATCCAACAGGGACGAGCAGTACTTC,CASSSNRDEQYF
TRBV5-1,-,TRBJ1-6,-,TGCGCCAGCAGCGAGCAAACAGGAGATTCACCCCTCCACTTT,CASSEQTGDSPLHF
TRBV7-2,TRBD1,TRBJ1-6,-,TGTGCCAGCAGCTCCAGGACAGGGACCGGCAATTCACCCCTCCACTTT,CASSSRTGTGNSPLHF
TRBV6-1,-,TRBJ2-4,-,TGTGCCAGCAGTGAAGATCCGAGGGTAAACATTCAGTACTTC,CASSEDPRVNIQYF
TRBV10-3,-,TRBJ2-3,-,TGTGCCATCAGTGGTGGGACAAATCGCACAGATACGCAGTATTTT,CAISGGTNRTDTQYF